This T cell receptor (beta chain) appears in the sequencing data of a study of human T cells and chemical hapten exposure. Study summary: Each week of the roughly 25-week study, patients had diphenylcyclopropenone applied to the scalp. Reading of the patch tests, which applied 0.01% DPC to the upper back, occurred at 6 days. Predominantly women, the patients had alopecia areata, totalis or universalis.

One entry per CDR3 protein, called by TCRdb with MiXCR from the RACE reads. The table has 250,000 or so distinct CDR3 sequences, approximately 8.4% seen once. The CDR3 has 17 residues. Germline CDR1 reads MNHEY; CDR2 reads SVGAGI. V shed 0 bases and J shed 0 bases, with 15 bases lying between them. Time point given: pre-sensitization, week 0. Treatment noted: therapeutic diphenylcyclopropenone sensitization with weekly scalp DPC. Donation of samples came from alopecia patients who were 18 to 70 years old and suitable for DPC. The TCR originated in a woman aged 40 to 50 with alopecia areata. Some clones in this sample may be carry-over from other donors' samples. The source was whole blood, collected in connection with sensitization to the hapten diphenylcyclopropenone (DPC). This chain connects TRBV6-5 to TRBJ2-7; maybe TRBD1 (7 bases). The CDR3 reads CASSYSEGAALSYEQYF. The CDR3 DNA sequence: TGTGCCAGCAGTTACTCGGAGGGGGCAGCCCTCTCCTACGAGCAGTACTTC.